Below, 25 T cell receptor beta chains from the same sample are listed, as sequenced in a study of cytomegalovirus exposure and HLA in healthy donors. PCR involved 60 Vbeta and 13 Jbeta primers. The method was immunoSEQ multiplex PCR; TCRdb's version includes in-frame clones alone and lacks a portion of them. The sample has some 150,000 clones, approximately 80% seen once. Sample: PBMCs. The receptors come from a man aged 25 to 45 in good health and CMV-seropositive.

The rearrangement uses TRBV28 and TRBJ1-1; D not resolved. The germline gives CDR1 MDHEN, CDR2 SYDVKM. V lost 5 bases, J lost 6 bases, and 13 bases lay in between. The CDR3 totals 13 residues. CDR3 sequence reads: CASSRGIVSEAFF. CDR3 sequence (DNA): TGTGCCAGCAGTCGGGGAATTGTTTCTGAAGCTTTCTTT.

In its sample, this clone was seen once. The chain employs TRBV6-1 and TRBJ2-1; D not certain. The V end was cut by 3 bases, the J end by 2 bases, with 11 bases between. Germline CDR1 is MNHNS and CDR2 is SASEGT. The CDR3 is 15 amino acids. For the CDR3, the DNA is TGTGCCAGCAGTGAGATCATGAGCGCCTACAATGAGCAGTTCTTC. It translates to CASSEIMSAYNEQFF.

V is TRBV6-5 and J is TRBJ2-7; the D gene is possibly TRBD1 (5 bases). Germline lookup yields CDR1 MNHEY and CDR2 SVGAGI. The V gene lost 6 bases and the J gene lost 3 bases, with 12 bases spanning the gap. The CDR3 has 13 amino acids. The CDR3 bases are TGTGCCAGCAGAGGACAATCTCGCTACGAGCAGTACTTC. Translation: CASRGQSRYEQYF.

In this sample, this clone turned up a few times. Other DNA sequences in this sample translate to the same CDR3. The rearrangement links TRBV7-3 to TRBJ2-7; TRBD2 might be the D (7 bases). Germline assignment: CDR1 SGHTA and CDR2 FQGTGA. V lost 1 base to trimming and J lost 6 bases, with 13 bases between them. This CDR3 region has 14 residues. The CDR3 region has the DNA TGTGCCAGCAGCTTAATGGGGGGGCCCGGCGAGCAGTACTTC. It translates to CASSLMGGPGEQYF.

The chain is built from TRBV2 and TRBJ2-3; unclear D gene. CDR3 length: 14 amino acids. Trimming stripped 5 bases from V and 3 bases from J, with 12 bases between. Germline V gives CDR1 SNHLY, CDR2 FYNNEI. Here the CDR3 DNA reads TGTGCCAGCAGTCCCGAGGTTCTGACAGATACGCAGTATTTT. Translated: CASSPEVLTDTQYF.

V is TRBV5-1 and J is TRBJ2-5; D possibly corresponds to TRBD1 (6 bases). CDR1 is SGHRS, CDR2 YFSETQ, per germline. Trimming stripped 4 bases from V and 5 bases from J, with 18 bases between. CDR3 size: 15 residues. CDR3 in amino acids: CASSLEAGVGETQYF. The CDR3 DNA reads TGCGCCAGCAGCCTGGAGGCAGGGGTAGGCGAGACCCAGTACTTC.

This CDR3 is CASSLGLGQANTEAFF. CDR3 nucleotides: TGTGCCAGCAGCTTGGGTCTTGGACAGGCGAACACTGAAGCTTTCTTT. The J gene is TRBJ1-1, the V gene TRBV7-9; 7 bases are shared with TRBD1. Germline lookup yields CDR1 SEHNR and CDR2 FQNEAQ (reference sequence). The CDR3 consists of 16 residues. The trim removed 3 bases at V and 1 base at J, leaving 8 bases unmatched.

This clone has more than one count but fewer than ten. This rearrangement joins TRBV19 to TRBJ2-1, with D unclear. CDR3 size: 15 residues. Germline CDR1 is LNHDA and CDR2 is SQIVND (reference sequence). V lost 2 bases and J lost 4, with 12 bases in between. This CDR3 reads CASSIMAVRYNEQFF. Written as DNA, the CDR3 is TGTGCCAGTAGTATAATGGCGGTAAGGTACAATGAGCAGTTCTTC.

The V and J genes are TRBV28 and TRBJ2-7; D is possibly TRBD2 (6 bases). Germline CDR1 reads MDHEN; CDR2 reads SYDVKM. This CDR3 region has 12 residues. The V gene lost 7 bases and the J gene lost 1 base, with 8 bases spanning the gap. The CDR3 DNA sequence: TGTGCCAGCAAGGAGGGGTCCTACGAGCAGTACTTC. Its translation is CASKEGSYEQYF.

The chain couples TRBV30 to TRBJ2-2, with 8 bases matching TRBD2. CDR3 size: 13 residues. After removal of 4 bases from V and 5 bases from J, the junction contained 3 bases not matched to a gene. In germline, CDR1 is GTSNPN, CDR2 SVGIG (reference sequence). The CDR3 DNA is TGTGCCTGGAATCGGGGGGGAACCGGGGAGCTGTTTTTT. It encodes CAWNRGGTGELFF.

The chain combines TRBV2 with TRBJ2-2; weak D call: TRBD1 (5 bases). CDR3 length equals 14 residues. V was trimmed by 5 bases and J by 0 bases, leaving 7 bases between them. Germline V gives CDR1 SNHLY, CDR2 FYNNEI. CDR3 nucleotides: TGTGCCAGCAGTCGGACAACGAACACCGGGGAGCTGTTTTTT. It encodes CASSRTTNTGELFF.

On this clone itself: Mismatch with germline at one junction end may stem from a read error. V and J are TRBV7-9 and TRBJ2-5; a possible D gene is TRBD2 (5 bases). Germline loops: CDR1 SEHNR, CDR2 FQNEAQ (reference sequence). The CDR3 totals 14 residues. The CDR3 spells CASSLARTEETQYF. CDR3 bases: TGTGCCAGCAGCCTAGCTAGAACCGAGGAGACCCAGTACTTC.

The chain employs TRBV18 and TRBJ2-1, with 11 bases matching TRBD2. The CDR3 totals 16 residues. Germline CDR1 and CDR2: KGHSH and LQKENI. V dropped 0 bases and J dropped 6; count of bases not matched to a gene: 4. The CDR3 DNA sequence: TGTGCCAGCTCACCACCAAAGACTAGCGGGGTCAATGAGCAGTTCTTC. It specifies CASSPPKTSGVNEQFF.

The genes are TRBV11-3 and TRBJ2-7; possible D gene TRBD2, 6 bases. Trimming pared 5 bases from V and 3 bases from J, leaving 14 bases between. The CDR3 is made up of 14 amino acids. Per the germline V gene, CDR1 is SGHNT and CDR2 is YENEEA. The CDR3 protein is CASSPGAGNYEQYF. The CDR3 DNA sequence: TGTGCCAGCAGCCCTGGGGCGGGGAACTACGAGCAGTACTTC.

The V gene is TRBV6-4, the J gene TRBJ1-5; 7 nucleotides line up with TRBD1. The CDR3 length is 14 residues. Per germline, CDR1 MRHNA and CDR2 SNTAGT. Unmatched junction bases numbered 6, after V lost 4 bases and J lost 6 bases. CDR3 sequence reads: CASSVRQGSQPQHF. The CDR3 nucleotides read TGTGCCAGCAGTGTCCGACAGGGTAGTCAGCCCCAGCATTTT.

The chain uses TRBV5-1 and TRBJ2-1, with 9 bases identical to TRBD1. CDR1 and CDR2 from the germline V gene are SGHRS and YFSETQ. V lost 5 bases, J lost 0 bases, and 6 bases stayed unmatched. The CDR3 runs 16 residues. The CDR3 coding sequence is TGCGCCAGCAGACTAGGGACAGGGCACTCCTACAATGAGCAGTTCTTC. Its translation: CASRLGTGHSYNEQFF.

The chain has TRBV30 and TRBJ1-1; the D is unclear. Trimming took 0 bases from V and 5 from J, leaving 10 bases between them. The CDR3 is 13 residues long. The V gene's germline CDR1 is GTSNPN and CDR2 SVGIG (reference sequence). In nucleotides, the CDR3 is TGTGCCTGGAGTGTTATGGGAGAGACTGAAGCTTTCTTT. Its protein product is CAWSVMGETEAFF.

The chain joins TRBV5-5 to TRBJ2-5; possible D gene TRBD1, 6 bases. Between the trimmed V and J ends, which lost 0 bases and 1 base, there was a span of 10 bases. Germline V lookup: CDR1 SGHKS, CDR2 YYEKEE (reference sequence). The CDR3 length is 15 residues. CDR3 nucleotide sequence: TGTGCCAGCAGCTTGGTAACAGGGACCCAAGAGACCCAGTACTTC. It yields the protein CASSLVTGTQETQYF.

The chain uses TRBV5-1 and TRBJ1-1, with D perhaps TRBD1 (5 bases). The germline V and J ends were trimmed by 3 bases and 1 base, with 10 bases remaining between them. This CDR3 is built from 14 residues. Germline V gene lookup returns CDR1 SGHRS and CDR2 YFSETQ. This CDR3 reads CASSSGLQNTEAFF. As DNA, the CDR3 is TGCGCCAGCAGCTCGGGACTTCAGAACACTGAAGCTTTCTTT.

V is TRBV7-9 and J is TRBJ2-7; 9 bases match TRBD1. The CDR3 covers 14 residues. Looked up from germline, CDR1 is SEHNR and CDR2 is FQNEAQ (reference sequence). V shed 5 bases, J shed 6 bases, and the junction held 8 bases outside the gene matches. For the CDR3, the DNA is TGTGCCAGCAGCCTGGGACAGGGTCGCGGCGAGCAGTACTTC. This codes for CASSLGQGRGEQYF. Based on the CDR3 plus reference TRBV7-9 and TRBJ2-7, the full variable domain is DTGVSQNPRHKITKRGQNVTFRCDPISEHNRLYWYRQTLGQGPEFLTYFQNEAQLEKSRLLSDRFSAERPKGSFSTLEIQRTEQGDSAMYLCASSLGQGRGEQYFGPGTRLTVT.

In the case of this clone: In the same sample, other DNA sequences code for this CDR3. The chain couples TRBV4-1 to TRBJ2-3; D uncertain. There are 15 residues in the CDR3. Between the trimmed V and J ends, which lost 1 base and 0 bases, there was a span of 8 bases. Germline CDR1 reads MGHRA; CDR2 reads YSYEKL. CDR3 protein: CASSQGTTSTDTQYF. CDR3 coding DNA: TGCGCCAGCAGCCAAGGCACGACTAGCACAGATACGCAGTATTTT.

The chain uses TRBV29-1 and TRBJ2-7; tentative D call: TRBD2 (6 bases). With 3 bases removed from V and 6 bases from J, the gap between germline ends came to 9 bases. Germline V gives CDR1 SQVTM, CDR2 ANQGSEA. This CDR3 has 11 amino acids. This chain's CDR3 is CSVEGGSEQYF. In DNA form, the CDR3 reads TGCAGCGTTGAGGGGGGAAGCGAGCAGTACTTC.

The chain couples TRBV19 to TRBJ1-5; 7 positions match TRBD1. Per the germline V gene, CDR1 is LNHDA and CDR2 is SQIVND (reference sequence). CDR3 length equals 15 residues. Trimming removed 5 bases from V and 2 bases from J; junction bases left unmatched: 6. The CDR3 sequence is CASSPFQGGNQPQHF. As DNA, the CDR3 is TGTGCCAGTAGTCCATTTCAGGGGGGCAATCAGCCCCAGCATTTT.

The chain couples TRBV28 to TRBJ2-3; 11 bases are a match to TRBD2. Trimming at V came to 5 bases and at J to 2 bases, leaving 9 bases not matched to a gene. The germline V gene has CDR1 MDHEN and CDR2 SYDVKM. CDR3 length equals 17 residues. The CDR3, as DNA: TGTGCCAGCAGTGGCCCCTTAGCGGGGGGGAACACAGATACGCAGTATTTT. This codes for CASSGPLAGGNTDTQYF.

The V gene is TRBV6-5, the J gene TRBJ1-1; D uncertain. This CDR3 is built from 16 residues. The V end lost 0 bases, the J end lost 3 bases, and 14 bases lay between the germline ends. The germline gives CDR1 MNHEY, CDR2 SVGAGI. The CDR3 bases are TGTGCCAGCAGTTACTCGAGATCGTCCCCCGACACTGAAGCTTTCTTT. Its protein is CASSYSRSSPDTEAFF.